This section outlines one T cell receptor (beta chain) sequence together with its context. The record originates from a study of cytomegalovirus exposure and HLA in healthy donors. Across the study: A preliminary data release comprised roughly 80 million unique TCRs obtained from HLA-typed donors.

13 Jbeta primers and 60 Vbeta primers were used for the PCR. Original processing notes: As a later analysis found, there were 80 million or so unique TCR beta chains, of which some 10 million were shared. This table comes from immunoSEQ multiplex PCR, and its TCRdb copy is limited to in-frame clones, with some not included. Clonal size and the V and J genes are those of that table, whereas D and trimming came from the DNA. Among some 200,000 clones, about 70% were seen once, and the ten largest hold approximately 1.8%. This receptor was identified in a woman aged 25-40 years in good health and CMV-seronegative. Material: PBMCs.

The CDR3 bases are TGTGCCAGCAGCTCAGGGCATCAGTACTATGGCTACACCTTC. This codes for CASSSGHQYYGYTF. V is TRBV5-4 and J is TRBJ1-2, with D possibly being TRBD1 (5 bases). The germline CDR1 and CDR2 sequences are SGHNT and YYREEE (reference sequence). The CDR3 length is 14 residues. Trimming cost V 3 bases and J 3 bases, with 12 bases left between them.